A few counts support the clone carrying this T cell receptor (beta chain). The sample originates from a study of T-cell memory formation after mild COVID-19. MiXCR was run by TCRdb on the 5' RACE reads, yielding one entry per CDR3 protein. The top ten hold around 21% of the sample, which has some 340,000 distinct CDR3 sequences, 10% to 15% seen once. V lost 3 bases and J 9 bases, leaving 12 bases between the germline ends. Germline values: CDR1 SEHNR, CDR2 FQNEAQ (reference sequence). The CDR3 loop spans 13 amino acids. The clonotype was recovered from a man between 18 and 35 years old who had mild COVID-19 (a few samples of this study predate the infection). Cell type and time point are not known. The sample taken for sequencing was PBMCs or a T cell subset sorted from them (not recorded which). The chain employs TRBV7-9 and TRBJ1-5; the D gene is possibly TRBD1 (5 bases). CDR3 sequence reads: CASSFRVDLPQHF. The DNA for the CDR3 is TGTGCCAGCAGCTTCAGGGTTGATCTGCCCCAGCATTTT.